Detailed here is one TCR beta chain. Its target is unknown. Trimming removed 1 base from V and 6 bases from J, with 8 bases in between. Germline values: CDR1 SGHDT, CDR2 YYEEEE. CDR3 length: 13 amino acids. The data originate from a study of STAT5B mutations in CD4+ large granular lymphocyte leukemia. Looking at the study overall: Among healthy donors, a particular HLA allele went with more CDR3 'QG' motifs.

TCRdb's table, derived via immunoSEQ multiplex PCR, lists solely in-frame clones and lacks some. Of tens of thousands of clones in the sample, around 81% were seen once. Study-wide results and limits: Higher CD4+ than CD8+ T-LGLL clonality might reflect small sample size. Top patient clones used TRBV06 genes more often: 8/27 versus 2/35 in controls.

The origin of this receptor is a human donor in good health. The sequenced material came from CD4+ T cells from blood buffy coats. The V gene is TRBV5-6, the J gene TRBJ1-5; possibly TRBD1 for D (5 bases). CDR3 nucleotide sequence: TGTGCCAGCAGCTTGATCGGGGGTCAGCCCCAGCATTTT. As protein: CASSLIGGQPQHF.